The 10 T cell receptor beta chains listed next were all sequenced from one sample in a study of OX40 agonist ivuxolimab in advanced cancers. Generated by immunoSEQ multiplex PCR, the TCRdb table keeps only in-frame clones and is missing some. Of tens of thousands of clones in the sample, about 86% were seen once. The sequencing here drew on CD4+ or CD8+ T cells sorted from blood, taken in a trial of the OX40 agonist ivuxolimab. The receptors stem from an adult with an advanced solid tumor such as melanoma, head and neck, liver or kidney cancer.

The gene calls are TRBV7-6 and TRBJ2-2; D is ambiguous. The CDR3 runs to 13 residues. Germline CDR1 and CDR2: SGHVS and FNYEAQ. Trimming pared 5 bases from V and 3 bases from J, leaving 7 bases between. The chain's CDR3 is CASSTPDTGELFF. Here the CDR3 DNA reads TGTGCCAGCAGCACACCGGACACCGGGGAGCTGTTTTTT.

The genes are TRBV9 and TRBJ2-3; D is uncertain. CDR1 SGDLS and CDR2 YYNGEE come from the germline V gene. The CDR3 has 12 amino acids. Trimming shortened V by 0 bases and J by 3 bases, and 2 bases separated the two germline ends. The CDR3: CASSVATDTQYF. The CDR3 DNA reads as TGTGCCAGCAGCGTAGCTACAGATACGCAGTATTTT.

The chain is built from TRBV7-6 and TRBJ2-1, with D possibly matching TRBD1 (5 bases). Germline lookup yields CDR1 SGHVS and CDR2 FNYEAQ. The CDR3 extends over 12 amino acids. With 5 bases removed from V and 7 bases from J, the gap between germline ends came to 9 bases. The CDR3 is CASSKGPNEQFF. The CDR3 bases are TGTGCCAGCAGCAAGGGGCCTAATGAGCAGTTCTTC.

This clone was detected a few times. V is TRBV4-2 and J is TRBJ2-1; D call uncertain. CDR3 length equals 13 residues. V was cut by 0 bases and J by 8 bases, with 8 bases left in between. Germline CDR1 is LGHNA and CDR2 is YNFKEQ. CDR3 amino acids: CASSQEELDEQFF. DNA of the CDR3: TGTGCCAGCAGCCAAGAGGAATTGGATGAGCAGTTCTTC.

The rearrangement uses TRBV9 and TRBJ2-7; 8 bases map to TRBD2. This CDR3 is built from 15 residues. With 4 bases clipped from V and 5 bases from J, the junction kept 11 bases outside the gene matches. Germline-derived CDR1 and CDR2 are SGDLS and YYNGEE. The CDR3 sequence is CASSQWGLGVDEQYF. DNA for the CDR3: TGTGCCAGCAGCCAATGGGGACTAGGTGTCGACGAGCAGTACTTC.

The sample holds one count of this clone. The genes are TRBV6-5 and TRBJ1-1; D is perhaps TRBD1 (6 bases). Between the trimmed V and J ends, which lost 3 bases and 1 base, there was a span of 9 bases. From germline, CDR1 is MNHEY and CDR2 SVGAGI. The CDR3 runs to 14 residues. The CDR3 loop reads CASSYRTENTEAFF. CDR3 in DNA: TGTGCCAGCAGTTATCGGACAGAGAACACTGAAGCTTTCTTT.

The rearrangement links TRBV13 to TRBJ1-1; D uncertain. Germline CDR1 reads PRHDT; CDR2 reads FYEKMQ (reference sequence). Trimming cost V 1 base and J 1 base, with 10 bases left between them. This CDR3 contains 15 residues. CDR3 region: CASSLEGHRNTEAFF. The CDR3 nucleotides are TGTGCCAGCAGCTTAGAGGGCCATAGGAACACTGAAGCTTTCTTT. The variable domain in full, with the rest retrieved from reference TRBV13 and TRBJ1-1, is AAGVIQSPRHLIKEKRETATLKCYPIPRHDTVYWYQQGPGQDPQFLISFYEKMQSDKGSIPDRFSAQQFSDYHSELNMSSLELGDSALYFCASSLEGHRNTEAFFGQGTRLTVV.

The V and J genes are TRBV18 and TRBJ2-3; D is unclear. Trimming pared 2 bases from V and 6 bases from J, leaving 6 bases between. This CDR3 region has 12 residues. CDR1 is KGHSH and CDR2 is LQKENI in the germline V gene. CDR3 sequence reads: CASSPRDDTQYF. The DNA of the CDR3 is TGTGCCAGCTCACCAAGGGATGATACGCAGTATTTT.

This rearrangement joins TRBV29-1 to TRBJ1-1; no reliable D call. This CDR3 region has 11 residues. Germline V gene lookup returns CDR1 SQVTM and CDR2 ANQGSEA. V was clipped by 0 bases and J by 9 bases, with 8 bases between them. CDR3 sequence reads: CSVEDSIQAFF. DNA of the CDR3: TGCAGCGTTGAAGACAGTATTCAAGCTTTCTTT.

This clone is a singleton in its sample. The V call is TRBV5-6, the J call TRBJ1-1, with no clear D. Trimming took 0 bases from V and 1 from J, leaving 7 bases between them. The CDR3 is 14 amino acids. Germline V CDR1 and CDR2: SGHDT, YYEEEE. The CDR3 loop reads CASSLAYGNTEAFF. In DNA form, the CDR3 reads TGTGCCAGCAGCTTGGCCTATGGGAACACTGAAGCTTTCTTT. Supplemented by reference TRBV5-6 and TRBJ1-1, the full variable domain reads DAGVTQSPTHLIKTRGQQVTLRCSPKSGHDTVSWYQQALGQGPQFIFQYYEEEERQRGNFPDRFSGHQFPNYSSELNVNALLLGDSALYLCASSLAYGNTEAFFGQGTRLTVV.